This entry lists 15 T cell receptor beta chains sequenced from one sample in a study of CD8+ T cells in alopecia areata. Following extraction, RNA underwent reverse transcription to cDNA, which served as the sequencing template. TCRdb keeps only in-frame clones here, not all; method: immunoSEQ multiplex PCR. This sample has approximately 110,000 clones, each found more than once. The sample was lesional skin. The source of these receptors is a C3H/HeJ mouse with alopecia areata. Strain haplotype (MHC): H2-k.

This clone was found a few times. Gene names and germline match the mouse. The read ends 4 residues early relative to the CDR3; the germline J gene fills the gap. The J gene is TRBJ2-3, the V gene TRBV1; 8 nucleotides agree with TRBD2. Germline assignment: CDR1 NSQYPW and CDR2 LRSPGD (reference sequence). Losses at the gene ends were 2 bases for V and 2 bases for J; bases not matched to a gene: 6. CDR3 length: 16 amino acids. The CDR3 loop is CTCSAFLGGFAETLYF. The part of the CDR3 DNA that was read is TGCACCTGCAGTGCATTTCTGGGGGGTTTTGCAGAA.

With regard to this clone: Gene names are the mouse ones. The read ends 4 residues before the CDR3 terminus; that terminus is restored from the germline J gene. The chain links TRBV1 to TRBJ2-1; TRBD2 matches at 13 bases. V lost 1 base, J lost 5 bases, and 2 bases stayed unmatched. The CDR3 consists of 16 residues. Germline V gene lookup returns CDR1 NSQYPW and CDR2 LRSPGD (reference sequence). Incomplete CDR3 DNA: TGCACCTGCAGTGCAGGGGACTGGGGGGGGGATGCT. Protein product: CTCSAGDWGGDA. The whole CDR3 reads CTCSAGDWGGDAEQFF.

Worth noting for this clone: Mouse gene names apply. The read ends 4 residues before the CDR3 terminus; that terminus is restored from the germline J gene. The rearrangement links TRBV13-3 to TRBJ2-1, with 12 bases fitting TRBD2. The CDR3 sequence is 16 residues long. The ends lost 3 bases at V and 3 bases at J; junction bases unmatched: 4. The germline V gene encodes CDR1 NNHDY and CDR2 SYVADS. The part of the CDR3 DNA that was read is TGTGCCAGCAGTGGGACTGGGGGGGAGAGCTATGCT. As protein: CASSGTGGESYA. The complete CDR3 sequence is CASSGTGGESYAEQFF.

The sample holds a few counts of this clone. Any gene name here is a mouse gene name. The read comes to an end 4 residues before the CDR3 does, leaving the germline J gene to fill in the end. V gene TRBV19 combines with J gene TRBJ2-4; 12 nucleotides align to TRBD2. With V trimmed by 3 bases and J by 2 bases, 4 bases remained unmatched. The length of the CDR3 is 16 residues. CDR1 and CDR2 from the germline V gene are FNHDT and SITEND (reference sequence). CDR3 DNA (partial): TGTGCCAGCAGTACCGGGACTGGGGGGTCTCAAAAC. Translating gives CASSTGTGGSQN. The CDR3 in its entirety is CASSTGTGGSQNTLYF.

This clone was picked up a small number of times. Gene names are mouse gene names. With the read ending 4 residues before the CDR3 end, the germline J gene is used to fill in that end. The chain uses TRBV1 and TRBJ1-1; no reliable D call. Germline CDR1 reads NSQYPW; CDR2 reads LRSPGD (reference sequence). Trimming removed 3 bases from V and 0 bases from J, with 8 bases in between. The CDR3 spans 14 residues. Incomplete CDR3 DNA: TGCACCTGCAGTGCGCGGTCTGCAAACACA. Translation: CTCSARSANT. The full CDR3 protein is CTCSARSANTEVFF.

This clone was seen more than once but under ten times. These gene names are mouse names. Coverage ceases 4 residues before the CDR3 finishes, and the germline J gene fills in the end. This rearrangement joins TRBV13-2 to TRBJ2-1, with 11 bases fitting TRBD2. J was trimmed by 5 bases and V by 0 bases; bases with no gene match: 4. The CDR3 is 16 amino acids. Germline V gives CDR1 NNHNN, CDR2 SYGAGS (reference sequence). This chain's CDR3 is CASGDASGLGDAEQFF. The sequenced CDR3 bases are TGTGCCAGCGGTGATGCCTCGGGACTGGGGGATGCT.

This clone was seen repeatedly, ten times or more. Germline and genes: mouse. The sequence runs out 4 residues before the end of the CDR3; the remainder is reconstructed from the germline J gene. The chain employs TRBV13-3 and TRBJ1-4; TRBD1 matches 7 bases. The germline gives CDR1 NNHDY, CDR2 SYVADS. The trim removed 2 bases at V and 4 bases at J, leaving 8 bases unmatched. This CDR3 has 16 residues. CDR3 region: CASSETPGQNNERLFF. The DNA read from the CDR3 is TGTGCCAGCAGTGAGACTCCGGGACAGAACAACGAA.

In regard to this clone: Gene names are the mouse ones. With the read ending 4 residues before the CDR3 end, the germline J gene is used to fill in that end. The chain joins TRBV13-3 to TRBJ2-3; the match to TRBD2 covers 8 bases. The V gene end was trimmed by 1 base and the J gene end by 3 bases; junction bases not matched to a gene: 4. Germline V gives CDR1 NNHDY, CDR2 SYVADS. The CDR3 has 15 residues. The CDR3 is CASSDRGGGAETLYF. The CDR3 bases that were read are TGTGCCAGCAGTGATAGGGGGGGCGGAGCAGAA.

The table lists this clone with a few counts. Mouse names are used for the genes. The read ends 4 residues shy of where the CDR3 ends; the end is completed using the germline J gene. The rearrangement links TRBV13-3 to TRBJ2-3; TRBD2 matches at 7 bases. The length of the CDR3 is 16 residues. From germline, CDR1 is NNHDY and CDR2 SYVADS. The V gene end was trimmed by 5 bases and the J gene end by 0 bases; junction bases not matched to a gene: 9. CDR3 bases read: TGTGCCAGCAGCCCTCGACTGGGAGCTAGTGCAGAA. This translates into CASSPRLGASAE. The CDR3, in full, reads CASSPRLGASAETLYF.

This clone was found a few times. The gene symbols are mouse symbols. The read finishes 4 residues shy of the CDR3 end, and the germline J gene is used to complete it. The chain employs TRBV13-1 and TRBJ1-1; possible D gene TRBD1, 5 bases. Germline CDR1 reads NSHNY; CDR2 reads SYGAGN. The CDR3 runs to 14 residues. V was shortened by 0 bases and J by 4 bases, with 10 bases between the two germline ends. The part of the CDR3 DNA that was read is TGTGCCAGCAGTGATGCGCCAGGGTCCACA. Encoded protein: CASSDAPGST. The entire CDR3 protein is CASSDAPGSTEVFF.

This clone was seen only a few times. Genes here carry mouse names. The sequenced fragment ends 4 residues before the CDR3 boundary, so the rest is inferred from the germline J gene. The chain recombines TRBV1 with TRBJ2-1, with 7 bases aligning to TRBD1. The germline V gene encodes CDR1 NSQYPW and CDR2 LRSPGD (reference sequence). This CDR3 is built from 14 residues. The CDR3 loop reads CTCSAGDREAEQFF. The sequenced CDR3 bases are TGCACCTGCAGTGCAGGCGACAGGGAGGCT. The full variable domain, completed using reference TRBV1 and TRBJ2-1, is VTLLEQNPRWRLVPRGQAVNLRCILKNSQYPWMSWYQQDLQKQLQWLFTLRSPGDKEVKSLPGADYLATRVTDTELRLQVANMSQGRTLYCTCSAGDREAEQFFGPGTRLTVL.

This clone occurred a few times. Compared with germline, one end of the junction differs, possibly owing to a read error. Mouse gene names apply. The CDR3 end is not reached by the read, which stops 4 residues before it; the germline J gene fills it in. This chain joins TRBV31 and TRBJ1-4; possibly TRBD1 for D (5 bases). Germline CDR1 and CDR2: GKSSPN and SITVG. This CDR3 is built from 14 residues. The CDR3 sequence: CSWSLLRANERLFF. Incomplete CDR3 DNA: TGTTCCTGGAGTCTACTCAGGGCCAACGAA.

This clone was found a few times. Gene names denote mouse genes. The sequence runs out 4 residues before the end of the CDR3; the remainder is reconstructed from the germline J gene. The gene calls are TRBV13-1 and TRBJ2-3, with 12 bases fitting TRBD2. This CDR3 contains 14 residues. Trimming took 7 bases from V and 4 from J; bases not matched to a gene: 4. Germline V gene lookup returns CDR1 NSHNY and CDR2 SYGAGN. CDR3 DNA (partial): TGTGCCAGCGGCGGGACTGGGGGGACAGAA. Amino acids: CASGGTGGTE. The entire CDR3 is CASGGTGGTETLYF.

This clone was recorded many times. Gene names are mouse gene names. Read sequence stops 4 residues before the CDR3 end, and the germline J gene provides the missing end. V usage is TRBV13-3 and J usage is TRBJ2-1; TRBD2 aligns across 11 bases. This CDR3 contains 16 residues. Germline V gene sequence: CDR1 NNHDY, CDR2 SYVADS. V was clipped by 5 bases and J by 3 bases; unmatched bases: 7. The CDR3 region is CASRTPGLGAYAEQFF. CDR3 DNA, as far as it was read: TGTGCCAGCAGAACTCCGGGACTGGGGGCCTATGCT.

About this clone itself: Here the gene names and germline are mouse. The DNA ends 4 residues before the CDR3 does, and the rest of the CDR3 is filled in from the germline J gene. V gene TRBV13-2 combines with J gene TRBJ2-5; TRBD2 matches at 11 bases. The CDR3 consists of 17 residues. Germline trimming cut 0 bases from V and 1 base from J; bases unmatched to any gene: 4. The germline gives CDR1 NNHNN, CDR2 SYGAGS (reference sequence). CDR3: CASGDAGLGVYQDTQYF. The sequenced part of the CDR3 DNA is TGTGCCAGCGGTGATGCGGGACTGGGGGTTTACCAAGAC.